This T cell receptor beta chain is drawn from a study of cytomegalovirus exposure and HLA in healthy donors. Broader study findings: Across donors, sequencing depth was assumed by presence/absence analyses to be roughly uniform. In an earlier analysis, about 87% or about 30%: the productive usage of most TCR beta V segments. In a later analysis, HLA-C alleles had the fewest associated TCRs, DRB1 alleles the most. With high specificity and sensitivity, the classifier reportedly diagnosed cytomegalovirus status.

This PCR relied on a set of 60 Vbeta primers and 13 Jbeta primers. The assay was immunoSEQ multiplex PCR, and TCRdb's table has in-frame clones only and misses some. This table holds about 200,000 clones, over 60% found once. Only a few counts were recorded for this clone. Antigen unknown. Germline V gene sequence: CDR1 SNHLY, CDR2 FYNNEI. Germline trimming cut 11 bases from V and 7 bases from J; bases unmatched to any gene: 13. The CDR3 is made up of 14 amino acids. Sequencing was performed on PBMCs. The chain carries TRBV2 and TRBJ2-2; 7 bases line up with TRBD2. The source is a woman aged 40 to 55 in good health and CMV-seronegative. The CDR3 loop reads CAVPWGGTSGELFF. CDR3 nucleotides: TGTGCCGTGCCGTGGGGAGGGACCAGCGGGGAGCTGTTTTTT.